This T cell receptor (beta chain) emerged from a study of OX40 agonist ivuxolimab in advanced cancers. The wider study: Patients assigned to dose escalation were diagnosed with hepatocellular carcinoma, melanoma, renal cell or head and neck cancer. Three patients, one with hepatocellular carcinoma and two with cutaneous melanoma, responded partially.

The protocol was immunoSEQ multiplex PCR, while the TCRdb copy is restricted to in-frame clones and leaves out a portion. The sample has around 46,000 clones; over 75% are singletons. Per the germline V gene, CDR1 is SGHAT and CDR2 is FQNNGV. The V end lost 5 bases, the J end lost 8 bases, and 6 bases lay between the germline ends. CDR3 length: 11 amino acids. The TCR originated in an adult with an advanced solid tumor such as melanoma, head and neck, liver or kidney cancer. The V gene is TRBV11-2, the J gene TRBJ1-4; D uncertain. The material sequenced was CD4+ or CD8+ T cells sorted from blood, taken in a trial of the OX40 agonist ivuxolimab. This chain's CDR3 is CASSPDEKLFF. CDR3 nucleotide sequence: TGTGCCAGCAGCCCGGACGAAAAACTGTTTTTT.